These T cell receptor beta chains were read from a single sample in a study of blood T cell repertoires in COVID-19. Measured with immunoSEQ multiplex PCR; TCRdb has only the in-frame clones, and not every one. The profile shows about 240,000 clones, around 86% of them singletons. The sequencing sample was made of peripheral blood. The receptors stem from a woman aged 55-69 years with active or convalescent COVID-19. Each CDR3 is given with its conserved first and last residue. D genes are given only for firm matches. The size field is filled for only some rows; it gives once, few, many or a size class.

>15|NA|NA|TRBJ1-2|TRBV7-2
TGTGCCAGCAGCTTATCGCGGGGGTTTGGCGAGGGCTACACCTTC
CASSLSRGFGEGYTF
>15|NA|NA|TRBJ1-4|TRBV7-6
TGTGCCAGCAGCTTAGGGACAGAAGGGGTGGGGAAACTGTTTTTT
CASSLGTEGVGKLFF
>15|NA|NA|TRBJ2-1|TRBV11-1
TGTGCCAGCAGCCCCCAGGGCGGATCCGGCAATGAGCAGTTCTTC
CASSPQGGSGNEQFF
>14|NA|NA|TRBJ1-5|TRBV6-2/TRBV6-3
TGTGCCAGCAGTCCGAACAGAAACAATCAGCCCCAGCATTTT
CASSPNRNNQPQHF
>15|NA|NA|TRBJ1-5|TRBV27
TGTGCCAGCAGTTTATCGATCTATAGCAATCAGCCCCAGCATTTT
CASSLSIYSNQPQHF
>16|NA|TRBD1|TRBJ1-5|TRBV19
TGTGCCAGTAGTAGACAGGGGGCTAATAGCAATCAGCCCCAGCATTTT
CASSRQGANSNQPQHF
>13|NA|NA|TRBJ2-5|TRBV7-2
TGTGCCAGCAGCACAACGGGCTACAGCGGCCAGTACTTC
CASSTTGYSGQYF
>14|once|NA|TRBJ2-5|TRBV5-1
TGCGCCAGCAGCGCGGGACTTAGTCTGGAGACCCAGTACTTC
CASSAGLSLETQYF
>16|NA|NA|TRBJ1-1|TRBV29-1
TGCAGCGCCCGAGATGGGGGCCCCTATCAGAACACTGAAGCTTTCTTT
CSARDGGPYQNTEAFF
>15|NA|TRBD1|TRBJ1-2|TRBV18
TGTGCCAGCTCACCGGGACAGGCGATCTACTATGGCTACACCTTC
CASSPGQAIYYGYTF
>13|NA|NA|TRBJ1-5|TRBV19
TGTGCCACCCGACTCAGACCCAATCAGCCCCAGCATTTT
CATRLRPNQPQHF
>16|NA|NA|TRBJ1-1|TRBV5-1
TGCGCCAGCAGCTTGGCCAGTTTGCAGGTTACGTCTGAAGCTTTCTTT
CASSLASLQVTSEAFF
>15|NA|TRBD1|TRBJ1-1|TRBV6-5
TGTGCCAGCACCAGGGACAGGGACCCGAACACTGAAGCTTTCTTT
CASTRDRDPNTEAFF